This T cell receptor beta chain was captured in a study of Ad26.COV2.S vaccination and SARS-CoV-2 variants. Study background: Ad26.COV2.S, an intramuscular injection, was given once or twice 56 days apart.

The treatment was: about 20 received Ad26.COV2.S at low or high dose, single or two shots; 5 received placebo; per-sample allocation not given. Repertoires come from day 63 after the first vaccine or placebo injection. In Boston, an adult donor aged 18-55 years took part. The assay was immunoSEQ multiplex PCR, and TCRdb's table has in-frame clones only and misses some. This table has about 420,000 clones, roughly 90% appearing once. To note about this clone: The antigen is undetermined.

General study results and limits: There was a possibility that the TCR breadth and depth analyses underestimated total T cell responses. The study found higher spike-specific TCR breadth in vaccine than placebo recipients.

This receptor was taken from a person between 18 and 59 years old who received the Ad26.COV2.S COVID-19 vaccine or a placebo. The material was peripheral blood, obtained in a trial of Ad26.COV2.S vaccine versus placebo.

CDR3 DNA: TGTGCCAGCAGCTTACACGGAAATTCACCCCTCCACTTT. This gives the protein CASSLHGNSPLHF. V usage is TRBV5-5 and J usage is TRBJ1-6; D call uncertain. There are 13 residues in the CDR3. Germline V CDR1 and CDR2: SGHKS, YYEKEE (reference sequence). The V gene lost 2 bases and the J gene lost 7 bases, with 7 bases spanning the gap.